These 3 T cell receptor beta chains share one sample of origin, sequenced in a study of radiotherapy plus CTLA-4 blockade in lung cancer. Generated by immunoSEQ multiplex PCR, the TCRdb table keeps only in-frame clones and is missing some. The data show some 50,000 clones, approximately 76% seen once. This specimen consisted of peripheral blood, obtained from a patient treated with radiotherapy plus ipilimumab. The receptors derive from a human donor with non-small cell lung cancer who had stable disease on radiotherapy plus ipilimumab.

The rearrangement links TRBV4-3 to TRBJ1-3; a possible D gene is TRBD1 (5 bases). V lost 0 bases to trimming and J lost 2 bases, with 8 bases between them. Germline CDR1 reads LGHNA; CDR2 reads YSLEER. There are 15 residues in the CDR3. The CDR3 region is CASSQDRAPGNTIYF. CDR3 sequence (DNA): TGCGCCAGCAGCCAAGACAGGGCACCTGGAAACACCATATATTTT.

The chain employs TRBV9 and TRBJ1-6, with D tentatively TRBD1 (5 bases). Germline values: CDR1 SGDLS, CDR2 YYNGEE. The CDR3 is made up of 15 amino acids. Trimming pared 0 bases from V and 6 bases from J, leaving 10 bases between. The CDR3 nucleotides read TGTGCCAGCAGCGTAGCGGCTCAGGGTAATTCACCCCTCCACTTT. Encoded protein: CASSVAAQGNSPLHF. Together with reference TRBV9 and TRBJ1-6, the CDR3 gives the full variable domain: DSGVTQTPKHLITATGQRVTLRCSPRSGDLSVYWYQQSLDQGLQFLIQYYNGEERAKGNILERFSAQQFPDLHSELNLSSLELGDSALYFCASSVAAQGNSPLHFGNGTRLTVT.

The chain uses TRBV28 and TRBJ1-2; tentative D call: TRBD1 (6 bases). Trimming took 5 bases from V and 2 from J, leaving 24 bases between them. The CDR3 has 18 residues. CDR1 is MDHEN and CDR2 is SYDVKM in the germline V gene. The CDR3 nucleotides read TGTGCCAGCAGTGTCGGGATTTTGCGGGGGGCAGGGAACTATGGCTACACCTTC. It translates to CASSVGILRGAGNYGYTF.